The sequence of this TCR beta chain was determined in a study of cytomegalovirus exposure and HLA in healthy donors. This clone was counted a few times. The PCR ran on 60 Vbeta and 13 Jbeta primers. TCRdb's copy holds only in-frame clones and misses some; the assay was immunoSEQ multiplex PCR. The sample holds around 67,000 clones, roughly 66% seen once. The CDR3 totals 15 residues. CDR1 is SGHRS, CDR2 YFSETQ, per germline. The trim removed 4 bases at V and 3 bases at J, leaving 9 bases unmatched. Sequencing used PBMCs. This TCR derives from a woman aged 45-65 years in good health and CMV-seronegative. The V call is TRBV5-1, the J call TRBJ2-7, with 8 bases matching TRBD1. CDR3: CASSAYGQGVYEQYF. In nucleotides, the CDR3 is TGCGCCAGCAGCGCCTATGGACAGGGCGTCTACGAGCAGTACTTC. The full variable domain, its missing parts supplied by reference TRBV5-1 and TRBJ2-7, is KAGVTQTPRYLIKTRGQQVTLSCSPISGHRSVSWYQQTPGQGLQFLFEYFSETQRNKGNFPGRFSGRQFSNSRSEMNVSTLELGDSALYLCASSAYGQGVYEQYFGPGTRLTVT.